A single sample gave rise to the 14 T cell receptor beta chains below, sequenced in a study of blood T cell repertoires in COVID-19. This table comes from immunoSEQ multiplex PCR, and its TCRdb copy is limited to in-frame clones, with some not included. The table has over 150,000 clones, roughly 84% seen once. Sequencing was performed on PBMCs or T cells enriched from blood (not recorded which). The receptors here all came from a man in his forties who had recovered from COVID-19.

The chain joins TRBV11-3 to TRBJ2-3, with D tentatively TRBD2 (5 bases). From germline, CDR1 is SGHNT and CDR2 YENEEA. The CDR3 is 15 amino acids. Trimming took off 5 bases at V and 6 bases at J, with 18 bases between the two ends. The CDR3 DNA reads TGTGCCAGCAGCCCCGGACTCTCCCGCGGGGATACGCAGTATTTT. This translates into CASSPGLSRGDTQYF. Full variable domain (remainder filled in from reference TRBV11-3 and TRBJ2-3): EAGVVQSPRYKIIEKKQPVAFWCNPISGHNTLYWYLQNLGQGPELLIRYENEEAVDDSQLPKDRFSAERLKGVDSTLKIQPAELGDSAVYLCASSPGLSRGDTQYFGPGTRLTVL.

The rearrangement uses TRBV3-1 (or the pseudogene TRBV3-2) and TRBJ1-3, with no clear D. Germline-derived CDR1 and CDR2 are LGHDT and YNNKEL (reference sequence). Trimming cost V 5 bases and J 0 bases, with 14 bases left between them. The CDR3 length is 16 residues. The CDR3 nucleotides are TGTGCCAGCAGCGACACCGGCGGGCCCTCTGGAAACACCATATATTTT. As protein: CASSDTGGPSGNTIYF.

The rearrangement joins TRBV5-8 to TRBJ2-7, with a possible D match to TRBD2 (5 bases). The germline gives CDR1 SGHTS, CDR2 YDEGEE. The length of the CDR3 is 12 residues. V lost 4 bases to trimming and J lost 9 bases, with 14 bases between them. The CDR3 sequence is CASSGELRGQYF. The CDR3 DNA sequence: TGTGCCAGCAGCGGAGAACTCCGGGGGCAGTACTTC. Full variable domain (remainder filled in from reference TRBV5-8 and TRBJ2-7): EAGVTQSPTHLIKTRGQQATLRCSPISGHTSVYWYQQALGLGLQFLLWYDEGEERNRGNFPPRFSGRQFPNYSSELNVNALELEDSALYLCASSGELRGQYFGPGTRLTVT.

CDR3 nucleotide sequence: TGTGCCAGCACTACGGCCGATCTAGCCAAAAACATTCAGTACTTC. Encoded protein: CASTTADLAKNIQYF. The rearrangement uses TRBV18 and TRBJ2-4, with D uncertain. Between the trimmed V and J ends, which lost 8 bases and 0 bases, there was a span of 14 bases. This CDR3 contains 15 residues. Germline loops: CDR1 KGHSH, CDR2 LQKENI.

This chain joins TRBV5-5 and TRBJ1-1; a weak D match, TRBD1 (5 bases). CDR1 and CDR2 from the germline V gene are SGHKS and YYEKEE (reference sequence). V was clipped by 3 bases and J by 5 bases, with 17 bases between them. This CDR3 has 15 amino acids. The CDR3 here is CASSSNRFGGTEAFF. CDR3 DNA: TGTGCCAGCAGCTCAAACAGGTTCGGGGGGACTGAAGCTTTCTTT.

The CDR3, as DNA: TGTGCCAGCTCACCCGGGACAGGGGTCACTGAAGCTTTCTTT. Translation: CASSPGTGVTEAFF. V gene TRBV18 combines with J gene TRBJ1-1, with 10 bases aligning to TRBD1. J lost 4 bases, V lost 3 bases, and 2 bases had no gene match. The length of the CDR3 is 14 residues. Germline V CDR1 and CDR2: KGHSH, LQKENI.

The rearrangement links TRBV19 to TRBJ2-6; D ambiguous. V lost 8 bases to trimming and J lost 0 bases, with 11 bases between them. Germline V gene data show CDR1 as LNHDA and CDR2 as SQIVND (reference sequence). The CDR3 length is 15 residues. The CDR3 DNA reads TGTGCCAGTCGACTTACGGGCTCTGGGGCCAACGTCCTGACTTTC. This translates into CASRLTGSGANVLTF.

V usage is TRBV6-5 and J usage is TRBJ2-5, with TRBD1 matching 9 bases. V dropped 6 bases and J dropped 7; count of bases not matched to a gene: 6. This CDR3 contains 13 residues. Germline CDR1 and CDR2: MNHEY and SVGAGI. CDR3 residues: CASSRQGVGTQYF. CDR3 bases: TGTGCCAGCAGCCGACAGGGGGTAGGGACCCAGTACTTC.

This chain joins TRBV10-2 and TRBJ1-2; D gene ambiguous. The CDR3 runs 13 residues. V shed 5 bases and J shed 0 bases, with 7 bases lying between them. The V gene's germline CDR1 is WSHSY and CDR2 SAAADI. The CDR3 DNA reads TGCGCCAGCAGTCTCAGTGCTAACTATGGCTACACCTTC. Amino acid sequence: CASSLSANYGYTF.

The gene calls are TRBV30 and TRBJ1-2; the D gene is possibly TRBD1 (5 bases). CDR1 GTSNPN and CDR2 SVGIG come from the germline V gene (reference sequence). This CDR3 spans 15 amino acids. The V end was cut by 0 bases, the J end by 6 bases, with 17 bases between. CDR3 nucleotide sequence: TGTGCCTGGAGTGTATTGGGCAGGGTGTGGAATGGCTACACCTTC. Translation: CAWSVLGRVWNGYTF.

The chain employs TRBV28 and TRBJ1-2; D not certain. The CDR3 is 14 amino acids. Trimming took off 2 bases at V and 0 bases at J, with 7 bases between the two ends. CDR1 MDHEN and CDR2 SYDVKM come from the germline V gene. In DNA form, the CDR3 reads TGTGCCAGCAGTTTAGCGGCCACTAACTATGGCTACACCTTC. As protein: CASSLAATNYGYTF.

V gene TRBV5-1 combines with J gene TRBJ2-3; D is possibly TRBD1 (6 bases). Deletions cut 7 bases from V and 0 bases from J, with 12 bases between. The germline gives CDR1 SGHRS, CDR2 YFSETQ. This CDR3 has 14 residues. The CDR3 is CASGGQSSTDTQYF. CDR3 nucleotides: TGCGCCAGCGGGGGCCAGAGTAGCACAGATACGCAGTATTTT.

V is TRBV5-8 and J is TRBJ1-1; TRBD1 is a possible D gene (5 bases). This CDR3 contains 14 residues. V was shortened by 0 bases and J by 6 bases, with 12 bases between the two germline ends. Germline values: CDR1 SGHTS, CDR2 YDEGEE. The CDR3 nucleotides are TGTGCCAGCAGCTTGGTAGGGGTCAAAGCTGAAGCTTTCTTT. Translated: CASSLVGVKAEAFF.

This clone was seen only once. The chain couples TRBV11-2 to TRBJ1-2; a weak D match, TRBD1 (6 bases). The CDR3 sequence is 13 residues long. V lost 4 bases, J lost 4 bases, and 10 bases lay in between. Per germline, CDR1 SGHAT and CDR2 FQNNGV. CDR3 region: CASSSDRSYGYTF. CDR3 DNA sequence: TGTGCCAGCAGCTCCGACAGGTCCTATGGCTACACCTTC.